This TCR beta chain emerged from a study of T cells in Graves' hyperthyroidism and ophthalmopathy. Each patient was aged 18 to 65 and had newly diagnosed hyperthyroidism of under 2 months' duration. Patients showing uncontrolled infection, other autoimmune disease, pregnancy or lactation were ineligible. Diagnoses rested on clinical symptoms, serum thyroxine and TRAb, thyroid ultrasound and orbital computed tomography. PBMCs were collected from an approximately 9.3 ml volume of fresh peripheral blood. The source material, RNA transcripts, was used to amplify TCR beta CDR3 regions. RT-PCR in the first round (using the HTBI primer set) targeted the TCR CDR3. A single record per CDR3 protein comes from TCRdb applying MiXCR to the multiplex PCR reads. Of some 740,000 distinct CDR3 sequences listed, around 15% are singletons. This CDR3 has 17 residues. Germline V CDR1 and CDR2: LNHNV, YYDKDF (reference sequence). V was clipped by 3 bases and J by 3 bases, with 17 bases between them.

The chain has TRBV15 and TRBJ2-2; D may match TRBD1 or TRBD2 (6 bases each). The TCR originated in a woman aged 18 to 35 with Graves' hyperthyroidism. Sequencing used blood. The CDR3, as DNA: TGTGCCACCAGCAGGAAAAGACAAGGGGGGCACACCGGGGAGCTGTTTTTT. It codes for CATSRKRQGGHTGELFF.